The 28 T cell receptor beta chains below were found in one sample sequenced in a study of blood T cells in healthy people across ages. With a J-beta primer mix and a sample-barcoded 5' primer, a second PCR ran about 6 to 11 cycles. TCRdb analysed the 5' RACE reads with MiXCR anew, one entry per CDR3 protein. In the table there are roughly 800,000 distinct CDR3 sequences, more than 45% of which are singletons. What was sequenced was blood. The receptors come from a man younger than 40 in good health.

This clonotype has more than one count but fewer than ten. The chain has TRBV18 and TRBJ1-4; D call uncertain. The CDR3 is made up of 13 amino acids. Between the trimmed V and J ends, which lost 3 bases and 6 bases, there was a span of 8 bases. The germline V gene encodes CDR1 KGHSH and CDR2 LQKENI. The CDR3 nucleotides are TGTGCCAGCTCACCCGCTTCGGATGAAAAACTGTTTTTT. This sequence encodes CASSPASDEKLFF.

The rearrangement uses TRBV6-6 and TRBJ1-2, with unresolved D. CDR1 MNHNY and CDR2 SVGAGI come from the germline V gene (reference sequence). V was cut by 6 bases and J by 6 bases, with 14 bases left in between. The CDR3 consists of 13 residues. The CDR3 region is CASSLGGSNGYTF. CDR3 in DNA: TGTGCCAGCAGCTTGGGCGGGTCAAATGGCTACACCTTC.

The V call is TRBV29-1, the J call TRBJ2-4; 8 nucleotides align to TRBD2. The last part of the DNA fits TRBJ2-5 better; the J call may be wrong. CDR1 and CDR2 from the germline V gene are SQVTM and ANQGSEA. The CDR3 has 13 amino acids. The CDR3 DNA reads as TGCAGCGTTCGGGGGGGCCAGTGGGGGACCCAGTACTTC. Protein: CSVRGGQWGTQYF.

CDR3 sequence reads: CSVAKGGEQPQHF. Here the CDR3 DNA reads TGCAGCGTTGCGAAAGGGGGAGAGCAGCCCCAGCATTTT. The chain uses TRBV29-1 and TRBJ1-5; tentative D call: TRBD1 (6 bases). Trimming took 4 bases from V and 7 from J, leaving 14 bases between them. The CDR3 consists of 13 residues. The germline gives CDR1 SQVTM, CDR2 ANQGSEA.

This clonotype was counted only a few times. This chain connects TRBV29-1 to TRBJ1-2, with D possibly being TRBD1 (6 bases). CDR3 length: 13 residues. CDR1 is SQVTM, CDR2 ANQGSEA, per germline. Trimming removed 6 bases from V and 3 bases from J, with 14 bases in between. The CDR3 DNA is TGCAGCGTAGAACCGGGACAACACTATGGCTACACCTTC. Encoded protein: CSVEPGQHYGYTF. The entire variable domain, with the rest obtained from reference TRBV29-1 and TRBJ1-2, is as follows: SAVISQKPSRDICQRGTSLTIQCQVDSQVTMMFWYRQQPGQSLTLIATANQGSEATYESGFVIDKFPISRPNLTFSTLTVSNMSPEDSSIYLCSVEPGQHYGYTFGSGTRLTVV.

This rearrangement joins TRBV10-3 to TRBJ2-7; D is perhaps TRBD2 (5 bases). Germline V CDR1 and CDR2: ENHRY, SYGVKD. Trimming removed 4 bases from V and 3 bases from J, with 13 bases in between. The CDR3 sequence is 14 residues long. This CDR3 reads CAISAPPRGYEQYF. The DNA of the CDR3 is TGTGCCATCAGTGCACCACCCCGGGGCTACGAGCAGTACTTC.

The rearrangement joins TRBV10-3 to TRBJ1-4; perhaps TRBD1 as D (5 bases). Trimming cost V 8 bases and J 8 bases, with 15 bases left between them. CDR1 ENHRY and CDR2 SYGVKD come from the germline V gene. CDR3 length: 13 amino acids. CDR3 in DNA: TGTGCCATCGGGGCAGGGCCCCCCGAAAAACTGTTTTTT. This translates into CAIGAGPPEKLFF.

The V gene is TRBV29-1, the J gene TRBJ2-1, with D possibly matching TRBD2 (5 bases). CDR1 is SQVTM, CDR2 ANQGSEA, per germline. The CDR3 extends over 12 amino acids. Trimming took 0 bases from V and 9 from J, leaving 9 bases between them. CDR3 region: CSVEDGVFEQFF. Here the CDR3 DNA reads TGCAGCGTTGAAGACGGGGTTTTTGAGCAGTTCTTC.

This chain uses TRBV4-3 with TRBJ2-6; perhaps TRBD2 as D (5 bases). Trimming took off 3 bases at V and 3 bases at J, with 9 bases between the two ends. This CDR3 is 15 amino acids long. Germline V gives CDR1 LGHNA, CDR2 YSLEER. CDR3 sequence (DNA): TGCGCCAGCAGCCATGAGGGCGGTGGGGCCAACGTCCTGACTTTC. Encoded protein: CASSHEGGGANVLTF.

A few counts support this clonotype. This chain links TRBV20-1 with TRBJ2-1; D is possibly TRBD1 or TRBD2 (5 bases each). The V and J ends lost 5 bases and 2 bases respectively, with 22 bases between them. Per the germline V gene, CDR1 is DFQATT and CDR2 is SNEGSKA (reference sequence). There are 17 residues in the CDR3. The CDR3 DNA follows: TGCAGTGCTCAAGAGAGGGGTTATGTCGGGCCCTACAATGAGCAGTTCTTC. Translating gives CSAQERGYVGPYNEQFF.

CDR3 protein: CASSYGTSAYNEQFF. CDR3 nucleotide sequence: TGTGCCAGCAGTTATGGGACTAGCGCTTACAATGAGCAGTTCTTC. This chain connects TRBV6-6 to TRBJ2-1, with 10 bases that match TRBD2. The CDR3 covers 15 residues. V lost 3 bases to trimming and J lost 4 bases; unmatched junction nucleotides: 3. CDR1 is MNHNY, CDR2 SVGAGI, per germline (reference sequence).

Concerning this clonotype: A junction boundary mismatches the germline segment, possibly from a read error. This sequence joins TRBV12-3 or TRBV12-4 and TRBJ2-3; D may be TRBD2 (6 bases). The CDR3 contains 11 residues. CDR3 coding DNA: TGTGCCGGCAGCGGGCGAGGTACGCAGTATTTT. Its translation is CAGSGRGTQYF.

The chain recombines TRBV20-1 with TRBJ2-7; D unresolved. V lost 7 bases to trimming and J lost 0 bases, with 10 bases between them. The CDR3 length is 12 residues. Germline-derived CDR1 and CDR2 are DFQATT and SNEGSKA (reference sequence). The CDR3 loop is CSVPDSSYEQYF. The CDR3 nucleotides are TGCAGTGTCCCAGATAGCTCCTACGAGCAGTACTTC.

A word on this clonotype: At one boundary the junction diverges from the germline segment, which might be a read error. This rearrangement joins TRBV20-1 to TRBJ2-5, with D perhaps TRBD1 (6 bases). The CDR3 spans 12 residues. Germline V gene sequence: CDR1 DFQATT, CDR2 SNEGSKA (reference sequence). The CDR3: CSALDRKETQYF. The CDR3 DNA reads TGCAGTGCTCTGGACAGAAAAGAGACTCAGTACTTC.

Ten or more counts support this clonotype. The rearrangement joins TRBV11-2 to TRBJ2-7, with 8 bases aligning to TRBD1. Trimming cost V 3 bases and J 4 bases; bases outside gene matches: 14. CDR1 is SGHAT, CDR2 FQNNGV, per germline. CDR3 length: 17 amino acids. The CDR3 sequence is CASSFQWWQGALYEQYF. CDR3 bases: TGTGCCAGCAGCTTTCAGTGGTGGCAGGGGGCTTTATACGAGCAGTACTTC.

About this clonotype itself: This sequence may be a read error, since a much larger clone differs from it by one base. The J gene is TRBJ2-1, the V gene TRBV12-3 or TRBV12-4; unclear D gene. The CDR3 spans 13 residues. The CDR3 sequence: CAGSFLEYNEQFF. The DNA for the CDR3 is TGTGCCGGCAGTTTTCTAGAATACAATGAGCAGTTCTTC.

A remark on this clonotype: One base away lies a much larger clone, so this may be a sequencing read error. The chain is built from TRBV7-9 and TRBJ2-7, with D unclear. CDR1 and CDR2 from the germline V gene are SEHNR and FQNEAQ (reference sequence). Between the trimmed V and J ends, which lost 1 base and 3 bases, there was a span of 13 bases. The CDR3 sequence is 15 residues long. CDR3 nucleotides: TGTGCCAGCAGCTTAGAGTTAAGTTTCGGCTACGAGCAGTACTTC. This sequence encodes CASSLELSFGYEQYF.

This CDR3 is CASSRQSDTEAFF. CDR3 in DNA: TGTGCCAGTAGTCGACAGAGCGACACTGAAGCTTTCTTT. The genes are TRBV6-2 or TRBV6-3 and TRBJ1-1; the D gene is possibly TRBD1 (5 bases). Per germline, CDR1 MNHEY and CDR2 SVGEGT. The V end lost 9 bases, the J end lost 3 bases, and 14 bases lay between the germline ends. The CDR3 runs to 13 residues.

This chain uses TRBV6-5 with TRBJ2-2; tentative D call: TRBD2 (6 bases). Germline-derived CDR1 and CDR2 are MNHEY and SVGAGI. V shed 5 bases and J shed 4 bases, with 17 bases lying between them. The CDR3 is 16 amino acids. This chain's CDR3 is CASSPQLAPFTGELFF. As DNA, the CDR3 is TGTGCCAGCAGTCCTCAACTAGCCCCTTTCACCGGGGAGCTGTTTTTT.

The chain links TRBV7-9 to TRBJ2-5; 9 nucleotides line up with TRBD2. CDR1 and CDR2 from the germline V gene are SEHNR and FQNEAQ (reference sequence). V lost 6 bases, J lost 5 bases, and 7 bases stayed unmatched. The length of the CDR3 is 14 residues. The DNA of the CDR3 is TGTGCCAGCAGACCAGCGGGAGGCCTTGAGACCCAGTACTTC. This codes for CASRPAGGLETQYF.

There are a few counts of this clonotype. CDR3 in amino acids: CASSLVGIAQPQHF. DNA of the CDR3: TGTGCCAGCAGCTTAGTAGGGATCGCTCAGCCCCAGCATTTT. The chain joins TRBV7-9 to TRBJ1-5; no reliable D call. V was clipped by 1 base and J by 6 bases, with 10 bases between them. The CDR3 is 14 residues long. Germline V gives CDR1 SEHNR, CDR2 FQNEAQ (reference sequence).

This chain uses TRBV12-3 or TRBV12-4 with TRBJ2-5; D is unclear. CDR3 length: 13 amino acids. Trimming stripped 0 bases from V and 14 bases from J, with 16 bases between. Here the CDR3 reads CASSLAGSYEHYF. The CDR3 DNA reads as TGTGCCAGCAGTTTAGCGGGATCCTACGAGCATTACTTC.

The V call is TRBV29-1, the J call TRBJ2-3; D remains unclear. V dropped 6 bases and J dropped 3 bases, with 22 bases sitting between them. The V gene's germline CDR1 is SQVTM and CDR2 ANQGSEA. The CDR3 is 16 amino acids. This chain's CDR3 is CSVVPRPNWATDTQYF. The CDR3 DNA is TGCAGCGTCGTACCGAGACCCAACTGGGCGACAGATACGCAGTATTTT.

This rearrangement joins TRBV7-2 to TRBJ2-3; weak D call: TRBD1 (5 bases). CDR1 and CDR2 from the germline V gene are SGHTA and FQGNSA. CDR3 size: 17 residues. The germline V and J ends were trimmed by 2 bases and 2 bases, with 17 bases remaining between them. This CDR3 reads CASSLRGRASTTDTQYF. The DNA of the CDR3 is TGTGCCAGCAGCTTAAGAGGCAGGGCCTCAACCACAGATACGCAGTATTTT. Combining the CDR3 with reference TRBV7-2 and TRBJ2-3 gives the whole variable domain GAGVSQSPSNKVTEKGKDVELRCDPISGHTALYWYRQSLGQGLEFLIYFQGNSAPDKSGLPSDRFSAERTGGSVSTLTIQRTQQEDSAVYLCASSLRGRASTTDTQYFGPGTRLTVL.

The chain employs TRBV11-3 and TRBJ1-1; TRBD1 aligns across 8 bases. This CDR3 comprises 16 residues. The germline CDR1 and CDR2 sequences are SGHNT and YENEEA. Unmatched junction bases numbered 9, after V lost 5 bases and J lost 1 base. The CDR3: CASSPGTGAGNTEAFF. The CDR3 nucleotides read TGTGCCAGCAGCCCCGGGACAGGTGCAGGGAACACTGAAGCTTTCTTT.

V and J are TRBV12-3 or TRBV12-4 and TRBJ2-7; 14 bases agree with TRBD2. The length of the CDR3 is 16 residues. The trim removed 5 bases at V and 4 bases at J, leaving 7 bases unmatched. The CDR3 nucleotides are TGTGCCAGCAGTGCCAGACTAGCGGGAGGGCGGTACGAGCAGTACTTC. It yields the protein CASSARLAGGRYEQYF.

This clonotype was seen a handful of times. The V gene is TRBV29-1, the J gene TRBJ1-2; D gene uncertain. Germline CDR1 SQVTM, CDR2 ANQGSEA. V was cut by 2 bases and J by 3 bases, with 4 bases left in between. CDR3 length equals 11 residues. This chain's CDR3 is CSVERDYGYTF. DNA for the CDR3: TGCAGCGTTGAACGTGACTATGGCTACACCTTC.

This chain connects TRBV5-4 to TRBJ2-4; possible D gene TRBD1, 6 bases. The germline V gene has CDR1 SGHNT and CDR2 YYREEE (reference sequence). The ends were cut back, 2 bases at V and 7 bases at J, with 10 bases in the middle. The CDR3 extends over 13 amino acids. As DNA, the CDR3 is TGTGCCAGCAGCTTACAGAGGGGGAACATTCAGTACTTC. Its protein product is CASSLQRGNIQYF.